One sample yielded the 23 T cell receptor beta chains listed below, sequenced in a study of long-term antiretroviral therapy in people with HIV. With survey level as its setting, the immunoSEQ assay was v3.0. TCRdb keeps only in-frame clones here, not all; method: immunoSEQ multiplex PCR. Among over 40,000 clones listed, about 96% were seen once. Material: unsorted PBMCs, obtained 3.7 years after starting antiretroviral therapy. Receptor source: a woman between 45 and 60 years old with HIV.

V usage is TRBV30 and J usage is TRBJ2-1; a weak D match, TRBD2 (7 bases). Trimming removed 0 bases at V and 8 bases at J, with 17 bases between. CDR3 size: 15 residues. Germline loops: CDR1 GTSNPN, CDR2 SVGIG (reference sequence). DNA of the CDR3: TGTGCCTGGAGTGTAGGTGGGGGGGGCCGAGATGAGCAGTTCTTC. Its translation is CAWSVGGGGRDEQFF.

The chain is built from TRBV14 and TRBJ2-7, with D perhaps TRBD1 (6 bases). The CDR3 sequence is 17 residues long. V dropped 0 bases and J dropped 8 bases, with 23 bases sitting between them. Germline V gene lookup returns CDR1 SGHDN and CDR2 FVKESK. CDR3 in DNA: TGTGCCAGCAGCCAAGACAATTTTTCCGGGACACGGAGTAAGCAGTACTTC. Amino acid sequence: CASSQDNFSGTRSKQYF.

The chain links TRBV9 to TRBJ1-5; D unresolved. Germline V gene data show CDR1 as SGDLS and CDR2 as YYNGEE. V was clipped by 0 bases and J by 7 bases, with 17 bases between them. The CDR3 spans 16 residues. The CDR3 bases are TGTGCCAGCAGCGTAGGCGCGGCGACCATAGGACAGCCCCAGCATTTT. This translates into CASSVGAATIGQPQHF. The full variable domain, with the rest looked up from reference TRBV9 and TRBJ1-5, is DSGVTQTPKHLITATGQRVTLRCSPRSGDLSVYWYQQSLDQGLQFLIQYYNGEERAKGNILERFSAQQFPDLHSELNLSSLELGDSALYFCASSVGAATIGQPQHFGDGTRLSIL.

V and J are TRBV7-3 and TRBJ1-1, with D maybe TRBD1 (6 bases). Germline CDR1 SGHTA, CDR2 FQGTGA. V lost 3 bases and J lost 10, with 18 bases in between. The CDR3 runs 14 residues. The CDR3 spells CASSFTSGTTRAFF. CDR3 sequence (DNA): TGTGCCAGCAGCTTCACCTCCGGGACAACCAGAGCTTTCTTT.

The rearrangement uses TRBV4-1 and TRBJ2-7; D not resolved. Germline V CDR1 and CDR2: MGHRA, YSYEKL. Trimming removed 2 bases from V and 2 bases from J, with 10 bases in between. The CDR3 covers 14 residues. This chain's CDR3 is CASSQNDGTYEQYF. Here the CDR3 DNA reads TGCGCCAGCAGCCAAAATGACGGAACCTACGAGCAGTACTTC.

The chain links TRBV27 to TRBJ1-1, with D perhaps TRBD1 (5 bases). CDR1 is MNHEY, CDR2 SMNVEV, per germline (reference sequence). The CDR3 has 15 residues. The V end was cut by 0 bases, the J end by 4 bases, with 12 bases between. In DNA, the CDR3 is TGTGCCAGCAGTTTATCGACGTCCGGGGGCACTGAAGCTTTCTTT. Its translation is CASSLSTSGGTEAFF.

V and J are TRBV4-2 and TRBJ2-1; the match to TRBD2 covers 8 bases. The CDR3 loop spans 16 amino acids. The trim removed 5 bases at V and 7 bases at J, leaving 13 bases unmatched. The germline V gene encodes CDR1 LGHNA and CDR2 YNFKEQ. The CDR3 nucleotides read TGTGCCAGCAGCGAGGGGAGTAGCGGGGTTTTAAATGAGCAGTTCTTC. Its translation: CASSEGSSGVLNEQFF.

The CDR3 protein is CASSLDPGGETQYF. The DNA for the CDR3 is TGCGCCAGCAGCTTAGATCCGGGGGGGGAGACCCAGTACTTC. V and J are TRBV5-1 and TRBJ2-5; 8 bases map to TRBD2. The CDR3 totals 14 residues. Germline CDR1 SGHRS, CDR2 YFSETQ. With 2 bases clipped from V and 5 bases from J, the junction kept 5 bases outside the gene matches.

The chain recombines TRBV2 with TRBJ2-5; weak D call: TRBD1 (6 bases). The CDR3 totals 16 residues. V gave up 3 bases and J gave up 4 bases, with 18 bases separating them. CDR1 is SNHLY and CDR2 is FYNNEI in the germline V gene. CDR3 sequence: CASSDGGKGDGETQYF. The CDR3 bases are TGTGCCAGCAGTGATGGTGGGAAGGGGGACGGAGAGACCCAGTACTTC.

The rearrangement uses TRBV7-2 and TRBJ1-4, with D possibly TRBD1 on 5 matching bases. Per the germline V gene, CDR1 is SGHTA and CDR2 is FQGNSA. The CDR3 length is 18 residues. V lost 0 bases to trimming and J lost 4 bases, with 18 bases between them. The CDR3 sequence is CASSLAALRGGYNEKLFF. The CDR3 DNA reads TGTGCCAGCAGCTTAGCTGCCCTCCGGGGGGGTTATAATGAAAAACTGTTTTTT.

J is TRBJ2-5 and V is TRBV6-6; no clear D. V was trimmed by 4 bases and J by 9 bases, leaving 9 bases between them. The CDR3 covers 11 residues. Germline values: CDR1 MNHNY, CDR2 SVGAGI (reference sequence). CDR3 residues: CASSSLGAQYF. The CDR3 bases are TGTGCCAGCAGTTCCCTTGGGGCCCAGTACTTC.

This chain connects TRBV5-1 to TRBJ1-5; D is undetermined. The V end lost 3 bases, the J end lost 7 bases, and 11 bases lay between the germline ends. From germline, CDR1 is SGHRS and CDR2 YFSETQ. The CDR3 contains 13 residues. DNA for the CDR3: TGCGCCAGCAGCTCAGGCCTGGGGCAGCCCCAGCATTTT. This codes for CASSSGLGQPQHF. Full variable domain (outside the CDR3, taken from reference TRBV5-1 and TRBJ1-5): KAGVTQTPRYLIKTRGQQVTLSCSPISGHRSVSWYQQTPGQGLQFLFEYFSETQRNKGNFPGRFSGRQFSNSRSEMNVSTLELGDSALYLCASSSGLGQPQHFGDGTRLSIL.

The chain has TRBV10-3 and TRBJ2-1; 8 positions agree with TRBD2. Germline CDR1 reads ENHRY; CDR2 reads SYGVKD. This CDR3 is built from 16 residues. The V and J ends lost 3 bases and 2 bases, in that order; junction bases with no gene match: 6. The CDR3 nucleotides read TGTGCCATCAGTGACCGGGGGGGCGGGGCCTACAATGAGCAGTTCTTC. Amino acid sequence: CAISDRGGGAYNEQFF.

This clone has only one observation. CDR3 in amino acids: CASSPIVGTAYNEQFF. The CDR3 region has the DNA TGTGCCAGCAGCCCGATCGTCGGCACGGCCTACAATGAGCAGTTCTTC. The rearrangement links TRBV7-6 to TRBJ2-1, with unresolved D. This CDR3 spans 16 amino acids. Germline V gene lookup returns CDR1 SGHVS and CDR2 FNYEAQ. V was trimmed by 5 bases and J by 2 bases, leaving 16 bases between them.

J is TRBJ2-3 and V is TRBV2; 8 bases agree with TRBD1. Germline assignment: CDR1 SNHLY and CDR2 FYNNEI. V shed 7 bases and J 1 base; nucleotides not matched to a gene: 4. The CDR3 contains 14 residues. CDR3 residues: CASNPDRGTDTQYF. As DNA, the CDR3 is TGTGCCAGCAACCCGGACAGGGGCACAGATACGCAGTATTTT.

The J gene is TRBJ1-6, the V gene TRBV7-6, with D possibly matching TRBD1 (5 bases). Germline V gene lookup returns CDR1 SGHVS and CDR2 FNYEAQ. The CDR3 extends over 17 amino acids. Trimming left V 1 base short and J 0 bases short, with 10 bases between. CDR3 in DNA: TGTGCCAGCAGCTTAGGGGGGACTGTCTCCTATAATTCACCCCTCCACTTT. As protein: CASSLGGTVSYNSPLHF.

A single count supports this clone. The chain couples TRBV29-1 to TRBJ2-1, with 8 bases aligning to TRBD2. In germline, CDR1 is SQVTM, CDR2 ANQGSEA. Losses at the gene ends were 6 bases for V and 10 bases for J; bases not matched to a gene: 5. The CDR3 length is 11 residues. CDR3 loop: CSVGAGEEQFF. The CDR3 nucleotides read TGCAGCGTGGGAGCGGGGGAGGAGCAGTTCTTC.

V is TRBV30 and J is TRBJ2-5, with a weak D call TRBD1 (6 bases). Trimming pared 0 bases from V and 0 bases from J, leaving 14 bases between. Germline lookup yields CDR1 GTSNPN and CDR2 SVGIG (reference sequence). The CDR3 totals 16 residues. CDR3 amino acids: CAWSVPQSGDQETQYF. The CDR3 bases are TGTGCCTGGAGTGTCCCACAATCAGGGGACCAAGAGACCCAGTACTTC.

The chain recombines TRBV2 with TRBJ2-2; the D is unclear. Germline V CDR1 and CDR2: SNHLY, FYNNEI. Trimming removed 5 bases at V and 4 bases at J, with 11 bases between. This CDR3 is built from 14 residues. The CDR3 DNA follows: TGTGCCAGCAGTAAACAGACCGGCACCGGGGAGCTGTTTTTT. Translated: CASSKQTGTGELFF. The full variable domain, with the rest looked up from reference TRBV2 and TRBJ2-2, is EPEVTQTPSHQVTQMGQEVILRCVPISNHLYFYWYRQILGQKVEFLVSFYNNEISEKSEIFDDQFSVERPDGSNFTLKIRSTKLEDSAMYFCASSKQTGTGELFFGEGSRLTVL.

J is TRBJ2-1 and V is TRBV27, with 9 bases matching TRBD2. Germline values: CDR1 MNHEY, CDR2 SMNVEV (reference sequence). Germline trimming cut 3 bases from V and 8 bases from J; bases unmatched to any gene: 8. The CDR3 loop spans 15 amino acids. In DNA form, the CDR3 reads TGTGCCAGCAGTTTGGGCGGGGGGGTTTGGGATGAGCAGTTCTTC. Translation: CASSLGGGVWDEQFF.

The gene calls are TRBV2 and TRBJ2-5; a possible D gene is TRBD1 (6 bases). This CDR3 spans 14 amino acids. V was cut by 6 bases and J by 3 bases, with 14 bases left in between. The germline V gene encodes CDR1 SNHLY and CDR2 FYNNEI. The CDR3 sequence: CASRPDRRKETQYF. The CDR3, as DNA: TGTGCCAGCAGACCCGACAGGAGGAAAGAGACCCAGTACTTC.

The chain carries TRBV5-6 and TRBJ2-1; weak D call: TRBD1 (5 bases). Germline CDR1 and CDR2: SGHDT and YYEEEE. This CDR3 comprises 15 residues. Trimming took 4 bases from V and 6 from J, leaving 17 bases between them. The CDR3 is CASSRDRNPFNEQFF. The CDR3 DNA follows: TGTGCCAGCAGCCGAGACAGAAACCCCTTCAATGAGCAGTTCTTC.

V gene TRBV7-2 combines with J gene TRBJ1-2; D perhaps matches TRBD1 (6 bases). Deletions cut 5 bases from V and 2 bases from J, with 9 bases between. The germline CDR1 and CDR2 sequences are SGHTA and FQGNSA. This CDR3 region has 13 residues. For the CDR3, the DNA is TGTGCCAGCAGCATGGACAGCAACTATGGCTACACCTTC. This gives the protein CASSMDSNYGYTF.